The clone carrying this TCR beta chain showed up many times. Antigen specificity is unknown. The sample originates from a study of identical twins. TCRdb fed the 5' RACE reads into MiXCR, producing one record per CDR3 protein. Counted here are about 340,000 distinct CDR3 sequences, about 9% occurring once; the ten biggest clones make up about 8.1%. The study's findings and limits: Conclusions leaned on cross-sectional statistical analysis and did not track the same donors over time.

This CDR3 has 14 residues. V was shortened by 1 base and J by 2 bases, with 7 bases between the two germline ends. Sequencing was performed on naive T cells sorted from blood. This chain joins TRBV12-3 or TRBV12-4 and TRBJ2-3; D unresolved. This TCR derives from a woman between 45 and 60 years old in good health. The CDR3 DNA reads as TGTGCCAGCAGTTTAGGGCAGTTCACAGATACGCAGTATTTT. Its protein product is CASSLGQFTDTQYF.